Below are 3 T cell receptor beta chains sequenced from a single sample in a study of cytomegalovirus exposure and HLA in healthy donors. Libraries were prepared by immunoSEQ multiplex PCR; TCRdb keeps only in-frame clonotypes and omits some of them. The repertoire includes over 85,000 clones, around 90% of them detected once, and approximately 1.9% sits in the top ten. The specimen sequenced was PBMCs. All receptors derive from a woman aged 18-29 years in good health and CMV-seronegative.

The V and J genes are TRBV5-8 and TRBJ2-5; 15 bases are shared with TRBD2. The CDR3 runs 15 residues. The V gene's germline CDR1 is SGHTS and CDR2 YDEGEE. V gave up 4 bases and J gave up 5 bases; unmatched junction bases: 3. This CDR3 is CASSPGTSGRETQYF. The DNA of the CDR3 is TGTGCCAGCAGCCCGGGGACTAGCGGGAGGGAGACCCAGTACTTC. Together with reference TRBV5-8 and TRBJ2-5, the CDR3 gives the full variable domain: EAGVTQSPTHLIKTRGQQATLRCSPISGHTSVYWYQQALGLGLQFLLWYDEGEERNRGNFPPRFSGRQFPNYSSELNVNALELEDSALYLCASSPGTSGRETQYFGPGTRLLVL.

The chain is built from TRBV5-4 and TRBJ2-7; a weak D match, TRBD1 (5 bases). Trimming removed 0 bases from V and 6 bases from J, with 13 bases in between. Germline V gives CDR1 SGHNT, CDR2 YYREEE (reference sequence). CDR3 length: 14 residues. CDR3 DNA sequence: TGTGCCAGCAGCTTGGTGGGGCCTAAGGGCGAGCAGTACTTC. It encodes CASSLVGPKGEQYF.

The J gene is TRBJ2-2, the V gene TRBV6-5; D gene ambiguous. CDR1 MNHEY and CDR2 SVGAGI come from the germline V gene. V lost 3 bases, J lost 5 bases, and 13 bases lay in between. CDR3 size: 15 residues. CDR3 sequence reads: CASSYGSRFTGELFF. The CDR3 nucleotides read TGTGCCAGCAGTTATGGGTCTAGGTTTACCGGGGAGCTGTTTTTT.